Listed below are T cell receptor beta chains from one sample, sequenced in a study of PD-L1 blockade in urothelial cancer. TCRdb's copy holds only in-frame clones and misses some; the assay was immunoSEQ multiplex PCR. The sample lists 80,000 to 130,000 clones, approximately 90% occurring once. Sample: PBMCs, taken around atezolizumab (anti-PD-L1) treatment. The receptor set was obtained from an elderly woman with urothelial cancer. Each CDR3 is given with its conserved first and last residue. A D gene is named only where the DNA matches it firmly. Clone size is shown for a subset of rows, as once, few, many or a class of expanded clone.

CDR3 protein: CASSEGQGRVGTEAFF; CDR3 DNA: TGTGCCAGCAGTGAGGGACAGGGGCGGGTAGGGACTGAAGCTTTCTTT; J gene: TRBJ1-1; clone size: once; D gene: TRBD1; V gene: TRBV6-1
CDR3 protein: CASRDSLWNTEAFF; CDR3 DNA: TGTGCCTCCCGGGACAGCTTATGGAACACTGAAGCTTTCTTT; J gene: TRBJ1-1; clone size: -; D gene: TRBD1; V gene: TRBV30
CDR3 protein: CASSLGGVNEQFF; CDR3 DNA: TGTGCCAGCAGTTTGGGGGGAGTAAATGAGCAGTTCTTC; J gene: TRBJ2-1; clone size: few; D gene: -; V gene: TRBV28
CDR3 protein: CASSHAAGGETQYF; CDR3 DNA: TGTGCCAGCAGCCACGCCGCAGGGGGTGAGACCCAGTACTTC; J gene: TRBJ2-5; clone size: once; D gene: TRBD1; V gene: TRBV5-5
CDR3 protein: CASSLDGRTTGSGYTF; CDR3 DNA: TGCGCCAGCAGCTTGGACGGCAGGACAACTGGATCGGGCTACACCTTC; J gene: TRBJ1-2; clone size: -; D gene: -; V gene: TRBV5-1
CDR3 protein: CASSPTPGSYEQYF; CDR3 DNA: TGTGCCAGCAGCCCCACACCGGGGTCCTACGAGCAGTACTTC; J gene: TRBJ2-7; clone size: -; D gene: -; V gene: TRBV7-3
CDR3 protein: CASSEDRGYAYNEQFF; CDR3 DNA: TGTGCCAGCAGCGAAGACCGAGGTTATGCCTACAATGAGCAGTTCTTC; J gene: TRBJ2-1; clone size: -; D gene: -; V gene: TRBV14
CDR3 protein: CASSQPGQGILEAFF; CDR3 DNA: TGCGCCAGCAGCCAGCCGGGACAGGGGATCCTTGAAGCTTTCTTT; J gene: TRBJ1-1; clone size: once; D gene: TRBD1; V gene: TRBV5-1
CDR3 protein: CATSRDVSAVGTSGGSYNEQFF; CDR3 DNA: TGTGCCACCAGCAGAGATGTGTCCGCTGTAGGAACTAGCGGGGGGTCCTACAATGAGCAGTTCTTC; J gene: TRBJ2-1; clone size: -; D gene: TRBD2; V gene: TRBV15
CDR3 protein: CASSDYGTGSYEQYF; CDR3 DNA: TGTGCCAGCAGTGATTATGGGACAGGGTCCTACGAGCAGTACTTC; J gene: TRBJ2-7; clone size: -; D gene: TRBD1; V gene: TRBV6-1
CDR3 protein: CASSRDRVNEQFF; CDR3 DNA: TGCGCCAGCAGTCGGGACAGGGTCAATGAGCAGTTCTTC; J gene: TRBJ2-1; clone size: -; D gene: TRBD1; V gene: TRBV5-1
CDR3 protein: CASFLPGGGLRNEQFF; CDR3 DNA: TGTGCCAGCTTTCTCCCCGGTGGGGGCCTTAGAAATGAGCAGTTCTTC; J gene: TRBJ2-1; clone size: -; D gene: -; V gene: TRBV18
CDR3 protein: CASRTSGGVEDTQYF; CDR3 DNA: TGTGCCAGTAGGACGTCAGGGGGCGTTGAGGATACGCAGTATTTT; J gene: TRBJ2-3; clone size: -; D gene: TRBD1; V gene: TRBV19
CDR3 protein: CASRGGTGGATNEKLFF; CDR3 DNA: TGTGCCAGCAGGGGGGGGACAGGGGGCGCAACTAATGAAAAACTGTTTTTT; J gene: TRBJ1-4; clone size: -; D gene: TRBD1; V gene: TRBV27
CDR3 protein: CASSPPRDWVTEAFF; CDR3 DNA: TGTGCCAGCTCACCCCCCCGGGATTGGGTTACTGAAGCTTTCTTT; J gene: TRBJ1-1; clone size: -; D gene: -; V gene: TRBV18
CDR3 protein: CASTGAYGYTF; CDR3 DNA: TGTGCCAGCACCGGAGCGTATGGCTACACCTTC; J gene: TRBJ1-2; clone size: -; D gene: -; V gene: TRBV6-5
CDR3 protein: CASSPTQGVSGNTIYF; CDR3 DNA: TGTGCCAGCAGCCCCACACAAGGGGTTTCAGGAAACACCATATATTTT; J gene: TRBJ1-3; clone size: -; D gene: -; V gene: TRBV5-4
CDR3 protein: CSVGDRHYETQYF; CDR3 DNA: TGCAGCGTTGGTGACAGACACTACGAGACCCAGTACTTC; J gene: TRBJ2-5; clone size: -; D gene: -; V gene: TRBV29-1